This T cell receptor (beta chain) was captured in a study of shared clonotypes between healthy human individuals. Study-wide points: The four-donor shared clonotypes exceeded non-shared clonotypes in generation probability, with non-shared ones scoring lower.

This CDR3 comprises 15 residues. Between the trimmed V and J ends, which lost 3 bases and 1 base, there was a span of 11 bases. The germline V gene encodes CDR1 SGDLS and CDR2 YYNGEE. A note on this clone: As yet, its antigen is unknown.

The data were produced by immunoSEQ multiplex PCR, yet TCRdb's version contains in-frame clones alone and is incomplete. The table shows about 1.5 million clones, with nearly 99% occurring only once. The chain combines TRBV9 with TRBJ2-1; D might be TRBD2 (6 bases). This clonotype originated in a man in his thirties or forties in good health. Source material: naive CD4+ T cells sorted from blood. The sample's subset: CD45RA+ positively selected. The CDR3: CASSEEGLSYNEQFF. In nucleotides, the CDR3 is TGTGCCAGCAGCGAGGAGGGCCTGTCCTACAATGAGCAGTTCTTC.